This T cell receptor beta chain was identified during a study of cytomegalovirus exposure and HLA in healthy donors. Points from the study as a whole: Reports credit the classifier with highly specific, highly sensitive diagnosis of cytomegalovirus status. TCR beta chains numbering some 150 were designated cytomegalovirus-associated.

Comment on this clone: The target antigen is unknown.

PCR involved 60 Vbeta and 13 Jbeta primers. Repertoires were generated with immunoSEQ multiplex PCR, while TCRdb's copy carries only in-frame clones and drops some. Of 85,000 to 130,000 clones listed, roughly 74% are singletons. The V gene lost 3 bases and the J gene lost 0 bases, with 16 bases spanning the gap. This CDR3 has 17 amino acids. CDR1 is SGDLS, CDR2 YYNGEE, per germline. The chain recombines TRBV9 with TRBJ1-3; a weak D match, TRBD1 (5 bases). Source material: PBMCs. This TCR came from a man aged 35 to 55 in good health and CMV-seronegative. CDR3 in DNA: TGTGCCAGCAGCGGGGGGACCGGGGGTAACTCTGGAAACACCATATATTTT. Amino acids: CASSGGTGGNSGNTIYF.